This T cell receptor (beta chain) was captured in a study of blood T cell repertoires in COVID-19. Assay used: immunoSEQ multiplex PCR; TCRdb lists only in-frame clones, some missing. The data hold roughly 150,000 clones, with approximately 82% observed a single time. J lost 2 bases, V lost 1 base, and 17 bases had no gene match. The CDR3 totals 20 residues. Germline V lookup: CDR1 MNHEY, CDR2 SVGEGT. This clone turned up a few times. The sequence derives from a woman between 65 and 79 years old who had recovered from COVID-19. Sequencing input: peripheral blood. The chain joins TRBV6-2 or TRBV6-3 to TRBJ2-7; 10 bases match TRBD1. CDR3 loop: CASSYWAPSGGTGAAYEQYF. The DNA for the CDR3 is TGTGCCAGCAGTTACTGGGCCCCCAGTGGCGGGACAGGGGCGGCCTACGAGCAGTACTTC.